One sample yielded the 18 T cell receptor beta chains listed below, sequenced in a study of shared clonotypes between healthy human individuals. Some clones are missing from TCRdb's copy, which holds only in-frame ones; the method was immunoSEQ multiplex PCR. The data show millions of clones, with about 93% seen just once and roughly 1.8% held by the top ten. Cells designated naive CD8 were CD45RO-negative and were positively selected for CCR7, with terminally differentiated effector memory CD45RA+ cells excluded. Sequencing used naive CD8+ T cells from PBMCs. These receptors all stem from a man younger than 30 in good health. Some clones in this sample may be carry-over from other donors' samples.

The V and J genes are TRBV5-8 and TRBJ2-7, with 11 bases lining up with TRBD2. This CDR3 has 14 residues. Germline V gene data show CDR1 as SGHTS and CDR2 as YDEGEE. With 7 bases clipped from V and 3 bases from J, the junction kept 6 bases outside the gene matches. The CDR3 reads CASPAGTSGYEQYF. Written as DNA, the CDR3 is TGTGCCAGCCCGGCGGGGACTAGCGGCTACGAGCAGTACTTC.

This chain uses TRBV7-9 with TRBJ2-1, with TRBD1 matching over 11 bases. Trimming took 5 bases from V and 10 from J; bases not matched to a gene: 7. Looked up from germline, CDR1 is SEHNR and CDR2 is FQNEAQ (reference sequence). The CDR3 has 14 amino acids. The CDR3 DNA sequence: TGTGCCAGCAGCAGCTGGACAGGGGGCTTCGAGCAGTTCTTC. Protein: CASSSWTGGFEQFF.

This chain joins TRBV5-1 and TRBJ1-1, with unresolved D. Germline V lookup: CDR1 SGHRS, CDR2 YFSETQ. The CDR3 is 16 amino acids. The V end lost 0 bases, the J end lost 1 base, and 13 bases lay between the germline ends. CDR3 nucleotides: TGCGCCAGCAGCTTGGCCGTCGAAACTCCGAACACTGAAGCTTTCTTT. This sequence encodes CASSLAVETPNTEAFF.

This clone was observed at least ten times. The rearrangement joins TRBV11-2 to TRBJ1-1, with D maybe TRBD1 (6 bases). V was shortened by 5 bases and J by 4 bases, with 14 bases between the two germline ends. The length of the CDR3 is 14 residues. Germline V CDR1 and CDR2: SGHAT, FQNNGV. CDR3: CASSPGGPSTEAFF. For the CDR3, the DNA is TGTGCCAGCAGCCCCGGGGGGCCGAGCACTGAAGCTTTCTTT.

The rearrangement links TRBV7-9 to TRBJ2-4, with D tentatively TRBD2 (6 bases). Trimming stripped 5 bases from V and 6 bases from J, with 14 bases between. Germline-derived CDR1 and CDR2 are SEHNR and FQNEAQ (reference sequence). This CDR3 comprises 14 residues. The CDR3: CASSTGAEGNIQYF. DNA of the CDR3: TGTGCCAGCAGCACCGGGGCGGAGGGAAACATTCAGTACTTC.

The V and J genes are TRBV7-3 and TRBJ2-2, with 8 bases fitting TRBD1. Germline assignment: CDR1 SGHTA and CDR2 FQGTGA. V trimming: 0 bases; J trimming: 3 bases; junction bases outside the gene matches: 3. CDR3 size: 16 residues. The CDR3 coding sequence is TGTGCCAGCAGCTTAACGAGACAGGGGCACACCGGGGAGCTGTTTTTT. Translation: CASSLTRQGHTGELFF.

This rearrangement joins TRBV27 to TRBJ1-5; possibly TRBD1 for D (5 bases). V was cut by 3 bases and J by 11 bases, with 8 bases left in between. The CDR3 runs to 11 residues. Germline V gene data show CDR1 as MNHEY and CDR2 as SMNVEV (reference sequence). CDR3 in amino acids: CASSFGGAQHF. The CDR3 region has the DNA TGTGCCAGCAGTTTTGGAGGGGCCCAGCATTTT.

About this clone: Other DNA sequences of this sample code for an identical CDR3. As DNA, the CDR3 is TGTGCCAGCAGCTTAGAAAACACTGAAGCTTTCTTT. Protein sequence: CASSLENTEAFF. The J gene is TRBJ1-1, the V gene TRBV13; D gene uncertain. CDR1 and CDR2 from the germline V gene are PRHDT and FYEKMQ (reference sequence). V shed 1 base and J shed 2 bases, with 2 bases lying between them. The CDR3 consists of 12 residues.

The genes are TRBV25-1 and TRBJ1-1, with TRBD1 matching over 7 bases. The CDR3 sequence is 15 residues long. The V segment lost 0 bases and the J segment 0 bases; nucleotides outside the gene matches: 1. Germline CDR1 reads MGHDK; CDR2 reads SYGVNS. The CDR3 loop is CASSEYRGVNTEAFF. The CDR3 DNA sequence: TGTGCCAGCAGTGAATACAGGGGGGTGAACACTGAAGCTTTCTTT.

The count of this clone is one. The chain carries TRBV5-4 and TRBJ2-1; D call uncertain. CDR1 is SGHNT, CDR2 YYREEE, per germline (reference sequence). The V end lost 1 base, the J end lost 9 bases, and 8 bases lay between the germline ends. This CDR3 region has 12 residues. This CDR3 reads CASSLYPGEQFF. The CDR3 DNA reads as TGTGCCAGCAGCTTGTATCCGGGTGAGCAGTTCTTC.

The chain uses TRBV9 and TRBJ1-1; D ambiguous. The CDR3 loop spans 13 amino acids. With 0 bases removed from V and 10 bases from J, the gap between germline ends came to 13 bases. Germline CDR1 SGDLS, CDR2 YYNGEE. The chain's CDR3 is CASSVAQEPSAFF. The CDR3 nucleotides are TGTGCCAGCAGCGTAGCGCAGGAGCCCTCAGCTTTCTTT.

The chain employs TRBV30 and TRBJ2-7; possibly TRBD1 for D (5 bases). The CDR3 extends over 14 amino acids. CDR1 is GTSNPN, CDR2 SVGIG, per germline (reference sequence). The germline V and J ends were trimmed by 0 bases and 5 bases, with 14 bases remaining between them. The CDR3 nucleotides are TGTGCCTGGAGTGTACTGGCAGGGCATAACGAGCAGTACTTC. It specifies CAWSVLAGHNEQYF.

This chain links TRBV10-3 with TRBJ2-7, with 10 bases that match TRBD1. V dropped 10 bases and J dropped 4; count of bases not matched to a gene: 10. The CDR3 contains 14 residues. CDR1 and CDR2 (germline): ENHRY, SYGVKD. The chain's CDR3 is CASNPGTGAYEQYF. In DNA, the CDR3 is TGTGCCAGCAACCCCGGGACAGGGGCGTACGAGCAGTACTTC.

The table lists this clone with a count of one. The V and J genes are TRBV7-9 and TRBJ2-2; no definite D call. The germline V and J ends were trimmed by 7 bases and 6 bases, with 12 bases remaining between them. Germline assignment: CDR1 SEHNR and CDR2 FQNEAQ (reference sequence). This CDR3 has 13 residues. CDR3 nucleotides: TGTGCCAGCACCTCGTGGGCGTCCGGGGAGCTGTTTTTT. As protein: CASTSWASGELFF.

The chain employs TRBV4-3 and TRBJ1-2; D might be TRBD1 (5 bases). V dropped 0 bases and J dropped 0 bases, with 23 bases sitting between them. This CDR3 contains 20 residues. Germline loops: CDR1 LGHNA, CDR2 YSLEER. The CDR3 sequence is CASSQDLVQETTISNYGYTF. The CDR3 DNA is TGCGCCAGCAGCCAAGATCTTGTACAGGAAACCACTATATCTAACTATGGCTACACCTTC.

This clone was picked up one time. The J gene is TRBJ2-1, the V gene TRBV5-4, with 10 bases identical to TRBD1. CDR3 length: 15 residues. Germline CDR1 SGHNT, CDR2 YYREEE (reference sequence). With 4 bases clipped from V and 8 bases from J, the junction kept 9 bases outside the gene matches. CDR3 DNA: TGTGCCAGCAGCGCTACTTGGACAGGGGGGGATGAGCAGTTCTTC. It specifies CASSATWTGGDEQFF.

This clone was seen a few times. The V gene is TRBV30, the J gene TRBJ1-2; D unclear. Between the trimmed V and J ends, which lost 5 bases and 8 bases, there was a span of 12 bases. Germline CDR1 and CDR2: GTSNPN and SVGIG (reference sequence). The CDR3 contains 11 residues. The CDR3: CAWAGVGGYTF. In nucleotides, the CDR3 is TGTGCCTGGGCCGGAGTGGGCGGCTACACCTTC. The full variable domain, rest sourced from reference TRBV30 and TRBJ1-2, is SQTIHQWPATLVQPVGSPLSLECTVEGTSNPNLYWYRQAAGRGLQLLFYSVGIGQISSEVPQNLSASRPQDRQFILSSKKLLLSDSGFYLCAWAGVGGYTFGSGTRLTVV.

A word on this clone: Different DNA sequences within this sample yield the same CDR3. V usage is TRBV27 and J usage is TRBJ2-7; D not certain. The CDR3 loop spans 13 amino acids. Germline lookup yields CDR1 MNHEY and CDR2 SMNVEV (reference sequence). V lost 8 bases and J 0 bases, leaving 11 bases between the germline ends. The CDR3 nucleotides read TGTGCCAGCGGACCGGGCCTCTCCTACGAGCAGTACTTC. It encodes CASGPGLSYEQYF.